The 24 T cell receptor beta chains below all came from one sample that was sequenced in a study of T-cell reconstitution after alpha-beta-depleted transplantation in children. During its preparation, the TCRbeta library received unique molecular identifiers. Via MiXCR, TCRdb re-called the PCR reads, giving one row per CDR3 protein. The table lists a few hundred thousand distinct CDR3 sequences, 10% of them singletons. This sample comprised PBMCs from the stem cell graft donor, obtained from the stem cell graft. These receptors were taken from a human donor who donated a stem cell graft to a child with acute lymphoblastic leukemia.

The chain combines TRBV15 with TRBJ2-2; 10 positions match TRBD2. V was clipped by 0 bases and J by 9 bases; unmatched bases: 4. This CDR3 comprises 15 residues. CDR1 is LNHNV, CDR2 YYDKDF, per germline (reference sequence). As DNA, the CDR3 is TGTGCCACCAGCAGAGAAGCGGGAGGGCCGAGGGAGCTGTTTTTT. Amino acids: CATSREAGGPRELFF.

CDR3 coding DNA: TGTGCCTCTGCCGAGGCGGGGGGCGCAGGCAATCAGCCCCAGCATTTT. This gives the protein CASAEAGGAGNQPQHF. The chain employs TRBV27 and TRBJ1-5; maybe TRBD1 (6 bases). The germline gives CDR1 MNHEY, CDR2 SMNVEV (reference sequence). The CDR3 sequence is 16 residues long. Trimming left V 11 bases short and J 2 bases short, with 22 bases between.

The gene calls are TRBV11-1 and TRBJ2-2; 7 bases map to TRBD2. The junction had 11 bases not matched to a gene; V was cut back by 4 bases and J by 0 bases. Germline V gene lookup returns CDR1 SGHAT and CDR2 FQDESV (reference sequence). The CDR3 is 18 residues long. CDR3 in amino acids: CASSSRPAAGPNTGELFF. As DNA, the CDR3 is TGTGCCAGCAGCTCCCGACCGGCAGCGGGACCGAACACCGGGGAGCTGTTTTTT.

In DNA, the CDR3 is TGTGCCAGCAGTTTATCAGCGGGGGCTTACGACGAGCAGTACTTC. This sequence encodes CASSLSAGAYDEQYF. This chain links TRBV27 with TRBJ2-7; 8 bases map to TRBD2. The trim removed 0 bases at V and 5 bases at J, leaving 6 bases unmatched. CDR1 is MNHEY and CDR2 is SMNVEV in the germline V gene (reference sequence). CDR3 length equals 15 residues.

The CDR3 DNA reads TGTGCCAGCAGCCTCCAGACTAACTATGGCTACACCTTC. Amino acid sequence: CASSLQTNYGYTF. The V and J genes are TRBV2 and TRBJ1-2; no definite D call. The germline V and J ends were trimmed by 6 bases and 0 bases, with 8 bases remaining between them. Looked up from germline, CDR1 is SNHLY and CDR2 is FYNNEI. The CDR3 is 13 amino acids.

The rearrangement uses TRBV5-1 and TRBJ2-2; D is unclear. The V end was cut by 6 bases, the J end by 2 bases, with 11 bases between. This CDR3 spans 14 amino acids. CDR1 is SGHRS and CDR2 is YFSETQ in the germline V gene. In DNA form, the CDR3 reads TGCGCCAGCACCCGAACAATTAACACCGGGGAGCTGTTTTTT. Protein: CASTRTINTGELFF.

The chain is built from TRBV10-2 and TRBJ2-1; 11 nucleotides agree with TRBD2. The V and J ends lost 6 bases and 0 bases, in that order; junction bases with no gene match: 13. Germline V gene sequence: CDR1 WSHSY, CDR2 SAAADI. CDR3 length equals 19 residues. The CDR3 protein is CASRINLGLAEGSYNEQFF. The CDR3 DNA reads TGCGCCAGCAGAATCAACCTGGGACTAGCGGAAGGCTCCTACAATGAGCAGTTCTTC.

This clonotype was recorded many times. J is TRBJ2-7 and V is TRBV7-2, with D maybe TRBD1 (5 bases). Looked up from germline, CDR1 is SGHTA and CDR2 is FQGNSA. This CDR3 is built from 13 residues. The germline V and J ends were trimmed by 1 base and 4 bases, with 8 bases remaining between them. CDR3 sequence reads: CASSLGQIYEQYF. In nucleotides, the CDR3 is TGTGCCAGCAGCTTAGGACAGATTTACGAGCAGTACTTC.

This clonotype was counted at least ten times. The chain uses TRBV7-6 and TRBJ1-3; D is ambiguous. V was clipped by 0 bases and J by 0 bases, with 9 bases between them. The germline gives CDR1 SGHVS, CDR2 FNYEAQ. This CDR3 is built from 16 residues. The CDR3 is CASSLADPSSGNTIYF. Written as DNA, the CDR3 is TGTGCCAGCAGCTTAGCGGACCCGAGCTCTGGAAACACCATATATTTT.

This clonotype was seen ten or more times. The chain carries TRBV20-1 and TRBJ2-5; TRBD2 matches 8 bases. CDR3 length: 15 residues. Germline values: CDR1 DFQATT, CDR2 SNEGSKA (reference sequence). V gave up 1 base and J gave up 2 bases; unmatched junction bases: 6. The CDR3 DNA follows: TGCAGTGCTAGAGGCCTGAGCGGGAGACAAGAGACCCAGTACTTC. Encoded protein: CSARGLSGRQETQYF.

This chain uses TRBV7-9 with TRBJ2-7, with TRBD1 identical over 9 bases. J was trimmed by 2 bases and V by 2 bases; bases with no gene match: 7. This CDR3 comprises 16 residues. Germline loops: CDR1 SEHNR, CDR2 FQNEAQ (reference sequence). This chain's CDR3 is CASSLIPGQGAYEQYF. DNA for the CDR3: TGTGCCAGCAGCTTAATCCCGGGACAGGGAGCCTACGAGCAGTACTTC.

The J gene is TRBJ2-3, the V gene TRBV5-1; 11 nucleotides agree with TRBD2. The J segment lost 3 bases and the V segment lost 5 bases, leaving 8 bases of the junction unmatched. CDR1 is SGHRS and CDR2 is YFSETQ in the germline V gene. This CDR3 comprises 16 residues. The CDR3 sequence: CASRETGLAVTDTQYF. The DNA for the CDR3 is TGCGCCAGCAGGGAAACGGGACTAGCGGTGACAGATACGCAGTATTTT. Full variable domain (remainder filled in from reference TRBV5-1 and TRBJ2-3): KAGVTQTPRYLIKTRGQQVTLSCSPISGHRSVSWYQQTPGQGLQFLFEYFSETQRNKGNFPGRFSGRQFSNSRSEMNVSTLELGDSALYLCASRETGLAVTDTQYFGPGTRLTVL.

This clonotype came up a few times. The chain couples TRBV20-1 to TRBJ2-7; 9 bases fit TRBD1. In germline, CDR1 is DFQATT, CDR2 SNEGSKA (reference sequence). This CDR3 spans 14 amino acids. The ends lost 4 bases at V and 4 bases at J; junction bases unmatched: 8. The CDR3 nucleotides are TGCAGTGCTACGGTCGGGACAGGGTTTTACGAGCAGTACTTC. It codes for CSATVGTGFYEQYF.

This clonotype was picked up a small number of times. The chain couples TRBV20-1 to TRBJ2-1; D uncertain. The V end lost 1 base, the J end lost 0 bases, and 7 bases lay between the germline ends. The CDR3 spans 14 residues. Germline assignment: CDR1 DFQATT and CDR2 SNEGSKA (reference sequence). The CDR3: CSARVPSSYNEQFF. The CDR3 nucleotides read TGCAGTGCTAGAGTCCCCAGCTCCTACAATGAGCAGTTCTTC.

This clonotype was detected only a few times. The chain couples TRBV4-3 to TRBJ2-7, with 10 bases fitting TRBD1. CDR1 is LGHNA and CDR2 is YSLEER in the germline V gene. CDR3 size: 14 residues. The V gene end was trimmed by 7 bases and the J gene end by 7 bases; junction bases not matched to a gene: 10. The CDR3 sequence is CASTPGQGRREQYF. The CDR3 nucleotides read TGCGCCAGCACCCCGGGACAGGGGCGCAGGGAGCAGTACTTC.

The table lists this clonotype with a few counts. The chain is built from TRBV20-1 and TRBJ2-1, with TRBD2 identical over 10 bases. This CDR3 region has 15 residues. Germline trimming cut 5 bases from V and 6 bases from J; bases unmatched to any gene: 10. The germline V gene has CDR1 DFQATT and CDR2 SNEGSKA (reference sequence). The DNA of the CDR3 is TGCAGTGCTGCCGCTAGCGGGAGAAGGGCCAATGAGCAGTTCTTC. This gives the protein CSAAASGRRANEQFF.

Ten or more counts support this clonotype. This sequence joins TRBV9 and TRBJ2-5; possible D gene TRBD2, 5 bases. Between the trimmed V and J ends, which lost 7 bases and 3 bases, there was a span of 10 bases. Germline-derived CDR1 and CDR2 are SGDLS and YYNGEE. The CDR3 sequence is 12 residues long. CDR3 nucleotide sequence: TGTGCCAGCGGAACCGGGGAAGAGACCCAGTACTTC. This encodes CASGTGEETQYF.

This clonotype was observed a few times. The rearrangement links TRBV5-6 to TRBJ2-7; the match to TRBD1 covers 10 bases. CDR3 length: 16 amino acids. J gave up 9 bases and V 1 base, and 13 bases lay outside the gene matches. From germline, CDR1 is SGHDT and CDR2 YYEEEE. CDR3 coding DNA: TGTGCCAGCAGCTTGATAAAGATCCGGGACAGGGGAACGCAGTACTTC. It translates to CASSLIKIRDRGTQYF.

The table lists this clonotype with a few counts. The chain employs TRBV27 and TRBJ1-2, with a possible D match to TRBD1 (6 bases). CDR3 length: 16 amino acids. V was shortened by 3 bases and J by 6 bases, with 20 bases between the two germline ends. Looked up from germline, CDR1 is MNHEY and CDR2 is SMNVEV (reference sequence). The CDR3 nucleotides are TGTGCCAGCAGTTTGATTGACACAGGGTTCCCTGATGGCTACACCTTC. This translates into CASSLIDTGFPDGYTF.

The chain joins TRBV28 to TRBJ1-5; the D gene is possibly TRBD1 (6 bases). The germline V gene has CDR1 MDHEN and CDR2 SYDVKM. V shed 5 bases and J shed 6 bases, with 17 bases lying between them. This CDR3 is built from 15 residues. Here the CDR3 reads CASSQGDIWVQPQHF. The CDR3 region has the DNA TGTGCCAGCAGTCAAGGGGACATTTGGGTTCAGCCCCAGCATTTT.

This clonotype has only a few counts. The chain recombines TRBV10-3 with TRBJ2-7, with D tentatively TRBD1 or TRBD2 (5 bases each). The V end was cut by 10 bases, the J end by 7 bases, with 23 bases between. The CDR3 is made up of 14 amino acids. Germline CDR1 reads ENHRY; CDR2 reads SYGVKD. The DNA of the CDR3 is TGTGCCACCGGGATAGGGGCCAGCTCGGCAGAGCAGTACTTC. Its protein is CATGIGASSAEQYF.

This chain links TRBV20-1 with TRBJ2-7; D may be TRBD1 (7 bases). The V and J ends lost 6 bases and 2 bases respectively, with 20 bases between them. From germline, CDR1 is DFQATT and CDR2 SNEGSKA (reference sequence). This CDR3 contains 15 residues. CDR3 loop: CSAFAPEGATYEQYF. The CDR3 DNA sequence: TGCAGTGCCTTCGCTCCGGAGGGGGCCACCTACGAGCAGTACTTC.

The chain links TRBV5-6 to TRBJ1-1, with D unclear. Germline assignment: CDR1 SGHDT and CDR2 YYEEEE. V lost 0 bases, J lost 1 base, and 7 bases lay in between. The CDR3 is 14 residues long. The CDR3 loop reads CASSLGHANTEAFF. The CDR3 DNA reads TGTGCCAGCAGCTTGGGACACGCGAACACTGAAGCTTTCTTT.

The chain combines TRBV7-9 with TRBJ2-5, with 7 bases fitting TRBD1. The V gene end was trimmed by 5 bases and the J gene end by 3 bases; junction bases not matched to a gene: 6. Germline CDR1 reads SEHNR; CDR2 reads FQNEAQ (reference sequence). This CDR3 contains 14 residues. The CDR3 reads CASSATGREETQYF. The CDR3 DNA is TGTGCCAGCAGCGCGACAGGGCGGGAAGAGACCCAGTACTTC.